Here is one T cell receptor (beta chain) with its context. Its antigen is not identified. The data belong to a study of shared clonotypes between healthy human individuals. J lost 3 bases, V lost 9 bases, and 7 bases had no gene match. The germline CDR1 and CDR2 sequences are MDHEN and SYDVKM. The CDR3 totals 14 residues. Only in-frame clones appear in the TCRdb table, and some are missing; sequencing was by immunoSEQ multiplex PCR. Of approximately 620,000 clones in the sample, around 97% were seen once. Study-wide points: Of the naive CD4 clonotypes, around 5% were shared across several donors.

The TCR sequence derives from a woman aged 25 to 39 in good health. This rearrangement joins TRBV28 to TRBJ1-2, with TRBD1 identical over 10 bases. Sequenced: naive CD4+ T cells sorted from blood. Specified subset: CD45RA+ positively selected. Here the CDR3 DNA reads TGTGCCAGTTGGACAGGGGGTGATGACTATGGCTACACCTTC. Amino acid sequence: CASWTGGDDYGYTF.